This T cell receptor (beta chain) originates from a study of T cell changes during pregnancy in multiple sclerosis. V was pared by 4 bases and J by 4 bases, with 10 bases between. Per the germline V gene, CDR1 is SGHDN and CDR2 is FVKESK. The CDR3 loop spans 13 amino acids. Using immunoSEQ multiplex PCR, the repertoire was profiled, and TCRdb retains in-frame clones only, with some absent. The table includes about 72,000 clones, 90% to 95% detected once. The chain has TRBV14 and TRBJ1-2; possible D gene TRBD1, 5 bases. The TCR sequence derives from a female donor in good health, enrolled as a control in a pregnancy study. Sample: peripheral blood, taken in the third trimester of pregnancy. This chain's CDR3 is CASSRGHPYGYTF. The CDR3 nucleotides read TGTGCCAGCAGCCGAGGACACCCCTATGGCTACACCTTC. The full variable domain, rest sourced from reference TRBV14 and TRBJ1-2, is EAGVTQFPSHSVIEKGQTVTLRCDPISGHDNLYWYRRVMGKEIKFLLHFVKESKQDESGMPNNRFLAERTGGTYSTLKVQPAELEDSGVYFCASSRGHPYGYTFGSGTRLTVV.